The 24 T cell receptor beta chains given below trace back to one sample, sequenced in a study of regulatory T cells in long-lasting Graves disease (dated by TCRdb to the early 2020s). The library was built by means of multiplex PCR. Reads for this sample came from an Illumina HiSeq 4000. CDR3 regions were amplified by Arm-PCR with iRepertoire HTBI primers to construct TCR beta libraries. The raw public reads went through TCRdb reprocessing: fastp at Q25, MiXCR clone calling, in-frame beta chains kept. CDR3 protein duplicates are merged, each entry listing the most common genes and DNA. This sample is represented by 550,000 to 650,000 distinct CDR3 sequences; 16% of them were singletons. In total, the top ten clones hold more than 10% of the sample. The time point label here, explained by the study, means: newly diagnosed GD, antithyroid drugs for less than 3 months. RNA was extracted from PBMCs in TRIzol for both TCR sequencing and RNA sequencing.

This same sample was also part of a study on T cells in Graves' hyperthyroidism and ophthalmopathy.

This material consisted of peripheral blood mononuclear cells (PBMCs), taken at new diagnosis, from a patient treated with antithyroid drugs. The receptors come from a man aged 18 to 35 with Graves disease. Donor details come from another sample of the same person, matched by shared clones.

CDR3 coding DNA: TGTGCCAGCAGCTTAAACACCCCGGCAGCTCAGTACTTC. It codes for CASSLNTPAAQYF. The V gene is TRBV7-8, the J gene TRBJ2-4; D not resolved. Trimming took 2 bases from V and 12 from J, leaving 14 bases between them. The CDR3 is 13 residues long. Germline-derived CDR1 and CDR2 are SGHVS and FQNEAQ.

The rearrangement joins TRBV6-2 or TRBV6-3 to TRBJ2-3; no firm D call. The J call may be mistaken, given a closer DNA end match to TRBJ1-5. CDR1 is MNHEY, CDR2 SVGEGT, per germline. The CDR3 length is 15 residues. The CDR3 nucleotides read TGTGCCAGCAGTCTAGACCCGAGAAGCACAGATACGCAGCATTTT. It specifies CASSLDPRSTDTQHF.

In this sample, this clonotype turned up a few times. This sequence joins TRBV30 and TRBJ2-3; no firm D call. In germline, CDR1 is GTSNPN, CDR2 SVGIG (reference sequence). Trimming shortened V by 0 bases and J by 4 bases, and 11 bases separated the two germline ends. The CDR3 is 14 amino acids. CDR3 DNA sequence: TGTGCCTGGAGTGTAAAGAGCCGTGCAGATACGCAGTATTTT. Its protein product is CAWSVKSRADTQYF.

This rearrangement joins TRBV7-9 to TRBJ2-7, with 8 bases identical to TRBD1. Trimming removed 5 bases from V and 0 bases from J; junction bases left unmatched: 6. Germline values: CDR1 SEHNR, CDR2 FQNEAQ (reference sequence). The CDR3 is 15 amino acids. As DNA, the CDR3 is TGTGCCAGCAGCCCTCAACAGGGGGGCTCCTACGAGCAGTACTTC. Translated, it gives CASSPQQGGSYEQYF. The whole variable domain, remainder taken from reference TRBV7-9 and TRBJ2-7, is DTGVSQNPRHKITKRGQNVTFRCDPISEHNRLYWYRQTLGQGPEFLTYFQNEAQLEKSRLLSDRFSAERPKGSFSTLEIQRTEQGDSAMYLCASSPQQGGSYEQYFGPGTRLTVT.

This clonotype was recorded many times. The CDR3 protein is CSVVGAGNYEQYF. The CDR3 DNA sequence: TGCAGCGTTGTCGGGGCAGGGAACTACGAGCAGTACTTC. V usage is TRBV29-1 and J usage is TRBJ2-7; the D gene could be TRBD1 or TRBD2 (5 bases each). The CDR3 sequence is 13 residues long. CDR1 is SQVTM and CDR2 is ANQGSEA in the germline V gene. Trimming stripped 4 bases from V and 3 bases from J, with 13 bases between.

Only a few counts were recorded for this clonotype. The chain employs TRBV30 and TRBJ2-3; no reliable D call. V lost 1 base, J lost 1 base, and 6 bases lay in between. Germline CDR1 GTSNPN, CDR2 SVGIG (reference sequence). This CDR3 has 13 residues. The CDR3 bases are TGTGCCTGGAGTGGACAACGCACAGATACGCAGTATTTT. This translates into CAWSGQRTDTQYF.

Only a few counts were recorded for this clonotype. V gene TRBV19 combines with J gene TRBJ2-7; the match to TRBD2 covers 8 bases. The junction had 5 bases not matched to a gene; V was cut back by 1 base and J by 9 bases. Germline loops: CDR1 LNHDA, CDR2 SQIVND (reference sequence). The CDR3 covers 13 residues. DNA of the CDR3: TGTGCCAGTAGTATAGGCAGCGGGAGTGTGCAGTACTTC. Its translation is CASSIGSGSVQYF.

The chain recombines TRBV2 with TRBJ2-7; D remains unclear. Germline-derived CDR1 and CDR2 are SNHLY and FYNNEI. Trimming removed 4 bases at V and 1 base at J, with 5 bases between. The CDR3 sequence is 12 residues long. DNA for the CDR3: TGTGCCAGCAGTGCGGTTTCCTACGAGCAGTACTTC. Translated, it gives CASSAVSYEQYF.

A note on this clonotype: This could be a read error, since a much larger clone is one nucleotide away. This chain joins TRBV5-4 and TRBJ2-1, with 12 bases lining up with TRBD2. With V trimmed by 3 bases and J by 6 bases, 4 bases remained unmatched. Per the germline V gene, CDR1 is SGHNT and CDR2 is YYREEE (reference sequence). The CDR3 sequence is 15 residues long. CDR3 region: CASSSRLAGVNEQFF. CDR3 in DNA: TGTGCCAGCAGCTCCAGACTAGCGGGAGTCAATGAGCAGTTCTTC.

With regard to this clonotype: Given a much more abundant clone one base away, this may be a read error. V gene TRBV7-3 combines with J gene TRBJ2-7; 9 bases are shared with TRBD2. The V gene's germline CDR1 is SGHTA and CDR2 FQGTGA. V dropped 1 base and J dropped 2; count of bases not matched to a gene: 3. CDR3 size: 15 residues. The CDR3 here is CASSLRASGAYEQYF. In DNA, the CDR3 is TGTGCCAGCAGCTTAAGGGCTAGCGGGGCCTACGAGCAGTACTTC. Looking up the rest from reference TRBV7-3 and TRBJ2-7 gives the full variable domain: GAGVSQTPSNKVTEKGKYVELRCDPISGHTALYWYRQSLGQGPEFLIYFQGTGAADDSGLPNDRFFAVRPEGSVSTLKIQRTERGDSAVYLCASSLRASGAYEQYFGPGTRLTVT.

This clonotype was seen once. A much larger clone is a single base away; this may be a read error. The rearrangement uses TRBV9 and TRBJ2-1; the D gene is possibly TRBD2 (5 bases). This CDR3 region has 13 residues. Germline-derived CDR1 and CDR2 are SGDLS and YYNGEE. The DNA of the CDR3 is TGTGCCAGCAGACCGTATGGCGGGCATGAGCAGCTCTTC. Translating it yields CASRPYGGHEQLF.

This clonotype was counted many times. This rearrangement joins TRBV3-1 to TRBJ1-1; possibly TRBD1 for D (6 bases). Germline CDR1 and CDR2: LGHDT and YNNKEL (reference sequence). The V end lost 9 bases, the J end lost 1 base, and 9 bases lay between the germline ends. The CDR3 spans 12 residues. CDR3 sequence reads: CASSQGNTEAFF. The CDR3 nucleotides read TGTGCCAGTTCACAGGGGAACACTGAAGCTTTCTTT.

A few counts support this clonotype. The rearrangement joins TRBV6-2 or TRBV6-3 to TRBJ2-7, with 9 bases that match TRBD2. The CDR3 length is 19 residues. Germline lookup yields CDR1 MNHEY and CDR2 SVGEGT. V trimming: 7 bases; J trimming: 4 bases; junction bases outside the gene matches: 23. The CDR3 protein is CASNPWGAFIAGDKYEQYF. The CDR3 DNA follows: TGTGCCAGCAACCCGTGGGGGGCGTTCATAGCGGGAGATAAGTACGAGCAGTACTTC.

This clonotype was counted between two and nine times. A read error may produce the germline difference seen at one junction end. V is TRBV10-3 and J is TRBJ2-3, with D perhaps matching TRBD2 (5 bases). The V gene's germline CDR1 is ENHRY and CDR2 SYGVKD. The CDR3 is made up of 16 amino acids. In DNA, the CDR3 is TGTGCCACCAGTGAGGGTGGCCTAGGGAGCACAGATACGCAGTATTTT. Translating it yields CATSEGGLGSTDTQYF.

The chain carries TRBV28 and TRBJ1-2, with 10 positions matching TRBD1. With 4 bases clipped from V and 4 bases from J, the junction kept 9 bases outside the gene matches. CDR1 and CDR2 from the germline V gene are MDHEN and SYDVKM. CDR3 length: 16 amino acids. The CDR3 DNA reads as TGTGCCAGCAGTTACGGGACAGGGGCGACCTCCTATGGCTACACCTTC. Its translation: CASSYGTGATSYGYTF.

The chain is built from TRBV7-6 and TRBJ1-5, with a possible D match to TRBD1 (6 bases). This CDR3 is 16 amino acids long. CDR1 SGHVS and CDR2 FNYEAQ come from the germline V gene. Trimming removed 5 bases at V and 0 bases at J, with 14 bases between. Written as DNA, the CDR3 is TGTGCCAGCAGCCCGAGACAGGTTCCTAGCAATCAGCCCCAGCATTTT. It specifies CASSPRQVPSNQPQHF.

In this sample, this clonotype turned up a few times. The chain combines TRBV7-2 with TRBJ2-2; tentatively, D is TRBD2 (6 bases). The CDR3 has 16 amino acids. Per germline, CDR1 SGHTA and CDR2 FQGNSA. Trimming shortened V by 0 bases and J by 7 bases, and 15 bases separated the two germline ends. The chain's CDR3 is CASSLAGASVFGELFF. The CDR3 nucleotides read TGTGCCAGCAGCTTAGCTGGCGCTAGCGTATTCGGGGAGCTGTTTTTT.

Ten or more counts support this clonotype. The genes are TRBV3-1 and TRBJ1-1; possibly TRBD1 for D (5 bases). Germline V lookup: CDR1 LGHDT, CDR2 YNNKEL (reference sequence). Trimming took off 6 bases at V and 0 bases at J, with 11 bases between the two ends. The CDR3 extends over 14 amino acids. The DNA for the CDR3 is TGTGCCAGCAGGGGGGAAGGGGTGAACACTGAAGCTTTCTTT. This codes for CASRGEGVNTEAFF.

V gene TRBV6-2 or TRBV6-3 combines with J gene TRBJ1-5; 10 bases fit TRBD1. Germline loops: CDR1 MNHEY, CDR2 SVGEGT. This CDR3 spans 15 amino acids. After removal of 2 bases from V and 3 bases from J, the junction contained 1 base not matched to a gene. The CDR3 region has the DNA TGTGCCAGCAGTTACGGGACAGGGGACAATCAGCCCCAGCATTTT. It specifies CASSYGTGDNQPQHF.

The rearrangement joins TRBV20-1 to TRBJ2-1; D gene unclear. The CDR3 consists of 11 residues. Trimming stripped 5 bases from V and 8 bases from J, with 10 bases between. The V gene's germline CDR1 is DFQATT and CDR2 SNEGSKA (reference sequence). The CDR3 coding sequence is TGCAGTGCTCGCACTCAGGATGAGCAGTTCTTC. This sequence encodes CSARTQDEQFF.

The chain has TRBV20-1 and TRBJ2-5; 12 nucleotides match TRBD2. The CDR3 length is 17 residues. V lost 5 bases to trimming and J lost 2 bases; unmatched junction nucleotides: 12. The V gene's germline CDR1 is DFQATT and CDR2 SNEGSKA (reference sequence). CDR3 protein: CSARHRRLAGEQETQYF. The CDR3 DNA reads as TGCAGTGCTCGGCATCGGCGACTAGCGGGGGAACAAGAGACCCAGTACTTC.

V and J are TRBV19 and TRBJ2-7, with D possibly TRBD1 on 6 matching bases. V was pared by 7 bases and J by 1 base, with 14 bases between. Germline-derived CDR1 and CDR2 are LNHDA and SQIVND (reference sequence). The CDR3 spans 14 residues. CDR3 protein: CASTPTGHSYEQYF. CDR3 bases: TGTGCCAGTACCCCCACAGGGCATTCCTACGAGCAGTACTTC.

This clonotype was counted at least ten times. The chain carries TRBV3-1 and TRBJ2-2; TRBD2 matches at 7 bases. J was trimmed by 0 bases and V by 7 bases; bases with no gene match: 5. Germline loops: CDR1 LGHDT, CDR2 YNNKEL (reference sequence). This CDR3 spans 15 amino acids. This CDR3 reads CASTPLAANTGELFF. The CDR3 DNA reads TGTGCCAGCACCCCCCTAGCGGCGAACACCGGGGAGCTGTTTTTT.

This clonotype was recorded a few times. The V gene is TRBV9, the J gene TRBJ2-7; 10 nucleotides line up with TRBD1. The CDR3 is made up of 15 amino acids. Per germline, CDR1 SGDLS and CDR2 YYNGEE. V gave up 0 bases and J gave up 5 bases; unmatched junction bases: 5. This CDR3 reads CASSVGGDRGDEQYF. CDR3 nucleotides: TGTGCCAGCAGCGTAGGAGGGGACAGGGGTGACGAGCAGTACTTC.